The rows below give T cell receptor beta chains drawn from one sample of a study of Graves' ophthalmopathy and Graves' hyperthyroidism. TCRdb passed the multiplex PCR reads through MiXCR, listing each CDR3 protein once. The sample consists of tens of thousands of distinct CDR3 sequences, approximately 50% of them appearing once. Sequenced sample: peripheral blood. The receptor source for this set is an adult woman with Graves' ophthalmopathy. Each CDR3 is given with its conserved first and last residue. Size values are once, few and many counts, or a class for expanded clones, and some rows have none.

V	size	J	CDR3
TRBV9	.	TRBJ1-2	CASSAGLAGGPTF
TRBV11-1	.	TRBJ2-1	CASNGCIETASYNEQFF
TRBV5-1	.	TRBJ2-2	CASSPRDRGTGELFF
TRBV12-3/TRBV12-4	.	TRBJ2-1	CASSLRPTGFSSYEQFF
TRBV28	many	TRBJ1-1	CASSYPTGWTEAFF
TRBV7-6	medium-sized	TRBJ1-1	CASSLAGGGTEAFF
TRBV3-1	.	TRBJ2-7	CASSRRYQGSSSYEQYF
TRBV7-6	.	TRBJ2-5	CASSLEETGTQYF
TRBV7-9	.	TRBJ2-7	CASSQTGGEQYF
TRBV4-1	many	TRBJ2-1	CASSGGSVTNEQFF
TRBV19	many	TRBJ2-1	CASSIWGTSGISEQFF
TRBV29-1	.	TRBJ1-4	CSATQGTNTEAFWGSVNEKLFF
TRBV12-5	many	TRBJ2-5	CASGSGGPGETQYF
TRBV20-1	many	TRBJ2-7	CSAIEAFGTVGYEQYF
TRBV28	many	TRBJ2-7	CASSPGSGGAYEQYF
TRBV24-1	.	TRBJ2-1	CATSDLAASYNEQFF
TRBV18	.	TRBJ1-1	CASSRPGNTEAFF